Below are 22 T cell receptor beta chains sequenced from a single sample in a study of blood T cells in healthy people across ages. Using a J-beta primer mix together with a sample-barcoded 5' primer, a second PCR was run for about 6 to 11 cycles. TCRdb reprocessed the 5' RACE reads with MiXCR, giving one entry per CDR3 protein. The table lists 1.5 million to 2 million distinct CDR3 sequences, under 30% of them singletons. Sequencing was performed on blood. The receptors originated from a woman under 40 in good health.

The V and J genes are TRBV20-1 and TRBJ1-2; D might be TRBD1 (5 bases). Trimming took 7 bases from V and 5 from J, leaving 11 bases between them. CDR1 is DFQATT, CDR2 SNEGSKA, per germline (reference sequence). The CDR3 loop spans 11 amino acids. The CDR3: CSVTDGYGYTF. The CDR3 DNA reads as TGCAGTGTGACAGACGGGTATGGCTACACCTTC.

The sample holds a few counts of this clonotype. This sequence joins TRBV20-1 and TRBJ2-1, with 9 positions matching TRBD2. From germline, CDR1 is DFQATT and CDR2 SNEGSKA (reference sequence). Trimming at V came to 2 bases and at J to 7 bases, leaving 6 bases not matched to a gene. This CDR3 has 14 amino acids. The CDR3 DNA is TGCAGTGCTAGAAATAGCGGGAGACGGAATGAGCAGTTCTTC. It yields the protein CSARNSGRRNEQFF.

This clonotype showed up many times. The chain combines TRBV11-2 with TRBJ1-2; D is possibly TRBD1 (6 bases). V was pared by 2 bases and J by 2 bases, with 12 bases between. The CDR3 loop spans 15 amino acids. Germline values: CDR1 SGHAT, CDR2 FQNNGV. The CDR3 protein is CASSLQAGVNYGYTF. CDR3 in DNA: TGTGCCAGCAGCTTACAGGCAGGGGTGAACTATGGCTACACCTTC.

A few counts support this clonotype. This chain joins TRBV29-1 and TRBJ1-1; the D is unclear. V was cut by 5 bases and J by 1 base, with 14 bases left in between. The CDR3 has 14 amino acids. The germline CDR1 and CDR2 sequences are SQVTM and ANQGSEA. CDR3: CSVLPKRGNTEAFF. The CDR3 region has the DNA TGCAGCGTTCTACCAAAACGCGGGAACACTGAAGCTTTCTTT.

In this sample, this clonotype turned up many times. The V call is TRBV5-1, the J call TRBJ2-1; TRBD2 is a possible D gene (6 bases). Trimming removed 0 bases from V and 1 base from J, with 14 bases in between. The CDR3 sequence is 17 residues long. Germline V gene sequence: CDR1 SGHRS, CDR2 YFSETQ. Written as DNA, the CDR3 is TGCGCCAGCAGCTTGGCCGTGGCTAGCGATTCCTACAATGAGCAGTTCTTC. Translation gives CASSLAVASDSYNEQFF.

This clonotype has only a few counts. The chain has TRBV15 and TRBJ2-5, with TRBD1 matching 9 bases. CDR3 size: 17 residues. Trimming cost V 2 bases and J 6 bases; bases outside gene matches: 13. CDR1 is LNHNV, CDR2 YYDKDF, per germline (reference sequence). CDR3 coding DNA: TGTGCCACCAGCAGACACCCCCCGGGGACAGGGCCGCAGACCCAGTACTTC. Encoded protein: CATSRHPPGTGPQTQYF.

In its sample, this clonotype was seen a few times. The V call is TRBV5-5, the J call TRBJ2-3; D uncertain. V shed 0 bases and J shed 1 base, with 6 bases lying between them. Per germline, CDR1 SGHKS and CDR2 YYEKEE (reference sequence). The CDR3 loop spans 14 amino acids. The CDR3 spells CASSLVIGTDTQYF. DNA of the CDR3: TGTGCCAGCAGCTTGGTGATCGGCACAGATACGCAGTATTTT.

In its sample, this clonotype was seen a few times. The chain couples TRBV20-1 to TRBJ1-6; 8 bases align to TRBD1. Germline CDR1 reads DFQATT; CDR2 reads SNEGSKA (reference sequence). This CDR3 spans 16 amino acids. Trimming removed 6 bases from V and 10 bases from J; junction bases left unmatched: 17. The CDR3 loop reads CSAGRQGAWGISPLHF. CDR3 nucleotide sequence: TGCAGTGCCGGACGGCAGGGGGCTTGGGGCATCTCACCCCTCCACTTT.

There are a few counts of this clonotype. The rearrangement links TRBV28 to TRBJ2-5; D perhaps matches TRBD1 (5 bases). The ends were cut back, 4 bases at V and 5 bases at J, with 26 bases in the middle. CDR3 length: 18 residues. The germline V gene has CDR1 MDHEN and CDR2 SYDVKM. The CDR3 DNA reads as TGTGCCAGCAGTTGGGATCCTTTACAGGCGGCGGTGGTGGAGACCCAGTACTTC. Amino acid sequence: CASSWDPLQAAVVETQYF.

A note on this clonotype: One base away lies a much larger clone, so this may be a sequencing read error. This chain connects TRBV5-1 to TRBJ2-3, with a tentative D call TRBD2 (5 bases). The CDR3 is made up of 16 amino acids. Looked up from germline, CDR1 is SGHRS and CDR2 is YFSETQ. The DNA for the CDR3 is TGCGCCGGCAGCTTGGCCCGCGGAGGAAACACAGATACGCAGTATTTT. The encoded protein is CAGSLARGGNTDTQYF.

CDR3 residues: CASSLVQGIYNEQFF. The CDR3 DNA follows: TGTGCCAGCAGCTTAGTACAGGGCATCTACAATGAGCAGTTCTTC. This rearrangement joins TRBV7-9 to TRBJ2-1, with D perhaps TRBD1 (6 bases). This CDR3 has 15 residues. Trimming took 1 base from V and 3 from J, leaving 10 bases between them. Germline V lookup: CDR1 SEHNR, CDR2 FQNEAQ (reference sequence).

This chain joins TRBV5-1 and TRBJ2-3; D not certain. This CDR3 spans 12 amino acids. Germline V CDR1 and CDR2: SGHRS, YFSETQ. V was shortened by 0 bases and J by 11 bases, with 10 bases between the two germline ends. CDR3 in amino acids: CASSLGGQRQYF. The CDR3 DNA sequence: TGCGCCAGCAGCTTGGGAGGCCAGAGGCAGTATTTT.

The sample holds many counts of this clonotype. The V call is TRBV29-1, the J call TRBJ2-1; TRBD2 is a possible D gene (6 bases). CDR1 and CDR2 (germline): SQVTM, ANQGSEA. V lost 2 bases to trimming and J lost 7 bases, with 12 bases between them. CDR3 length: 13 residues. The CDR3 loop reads CSVEFGGDNEQFF. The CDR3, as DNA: TGCAGCGTTGAATTCGGGGGAGATAATGAGCAGTTCTTC.

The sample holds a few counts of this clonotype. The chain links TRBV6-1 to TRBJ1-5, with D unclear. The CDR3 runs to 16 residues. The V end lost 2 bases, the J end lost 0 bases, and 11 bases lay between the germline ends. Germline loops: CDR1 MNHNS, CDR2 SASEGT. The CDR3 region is CASSERAGYSNQPQHF. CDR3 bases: TGTGCCAGCAGTGAAAGAGCAGGATATAGCAATCAGCCCCAGCATTTT.

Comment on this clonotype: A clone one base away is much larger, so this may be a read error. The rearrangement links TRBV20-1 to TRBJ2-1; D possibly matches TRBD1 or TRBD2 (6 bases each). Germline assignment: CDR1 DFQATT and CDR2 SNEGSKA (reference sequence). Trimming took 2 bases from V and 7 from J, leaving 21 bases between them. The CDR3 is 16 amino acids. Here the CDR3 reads CSARWGAFGSRNEQFF. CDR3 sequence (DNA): TGCAGTGCTAGATGGGGGGCCTTCGGCTCGCGGAATGAGCAGTTCTTC.

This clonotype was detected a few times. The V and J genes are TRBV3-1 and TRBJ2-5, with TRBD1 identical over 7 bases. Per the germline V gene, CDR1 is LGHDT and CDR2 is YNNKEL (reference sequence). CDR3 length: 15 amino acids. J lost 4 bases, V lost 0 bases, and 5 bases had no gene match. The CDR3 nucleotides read TGTGCCAGCAGCCAAGACGACAGGGAGTCAGAGACCCAGTACTTC. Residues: CASSQDDRESETQYF.

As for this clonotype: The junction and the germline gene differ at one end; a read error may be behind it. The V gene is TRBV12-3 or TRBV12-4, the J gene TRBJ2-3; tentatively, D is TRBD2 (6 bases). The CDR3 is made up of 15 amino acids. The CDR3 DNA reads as TGTGCCAGCAGTTTGCGACTAGAGGGTGCAGATGCGCAGTATTTT. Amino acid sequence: CASSLRLEGADAQYF.

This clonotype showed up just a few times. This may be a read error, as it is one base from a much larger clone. CDR3 region: CASSPQGGYYGYTF. CDR3 in DNA: TGTGCCAGCAGCCCCCAGGGGGGATACTATGGCTACACCTTC. This rearrangement joins TRBV14 to TRBJ1-2; 7 bases align to TRBD1. The J segment lost 3 bases and the V segment lost 4 bases, leaving 5 bases of the junction unmatched. CDR3 length: 14 residues. Germline V lookup: CDR1 SGHDN, CDR2 FVKESK. Together with reference TRBV14 and TRBJ1-2, the CDR3 gives the full variable domain: EAGVTQFPSHSVIEKGQTVTLRCDPISGHDNLYWYRRVMGKEIKFLLHFVKESKQDESGMPNNRFLAERTGGTYSTLKVQPAELEDSGVYFCASSPQGGYYGYTFGSGTRLTVV.

The CDR3 spells CASSLFAGLNTEAFF. In DNA form, the CDR3 reads TGTGCCAGCAGCTTATTTGCAGGGCTTAACACTGAAGCTTTCTTT. This chain joins TRBV7-9 and TRBJ1-1; TRBD1 might be the D (5 bases). Between the trimmed V and J ends, which lost 2 bases and 2 bases, there was a span of 12 bases. Per germline, CDR1 SEHNR and CDR2 FQNEAQ (reference sequence). The CDR3 is made up of 15 amino acids.

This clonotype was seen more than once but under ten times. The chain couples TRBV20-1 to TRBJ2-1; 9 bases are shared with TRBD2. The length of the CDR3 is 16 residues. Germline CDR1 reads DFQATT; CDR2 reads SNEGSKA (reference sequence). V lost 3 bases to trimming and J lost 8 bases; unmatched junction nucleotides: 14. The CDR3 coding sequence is TGCAGTGCTAGGGCCCTCGGGGCGGGGGGGTCGGATGAGCAGTTCTTC. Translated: CSARALGAGGSDEQFF.

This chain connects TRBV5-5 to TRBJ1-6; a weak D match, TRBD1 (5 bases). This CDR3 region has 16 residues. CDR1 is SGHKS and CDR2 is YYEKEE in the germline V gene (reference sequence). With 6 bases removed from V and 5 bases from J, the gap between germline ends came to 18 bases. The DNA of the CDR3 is TGTGCCAGCACCACGGGTGACGACAGTAATAATTCACCCCTCCACTTT. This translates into CASTTGDDSNNSPLHF.

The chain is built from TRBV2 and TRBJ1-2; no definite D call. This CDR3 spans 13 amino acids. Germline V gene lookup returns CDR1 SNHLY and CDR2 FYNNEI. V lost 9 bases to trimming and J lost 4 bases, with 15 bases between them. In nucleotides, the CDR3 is TGTGCCAGAAGGGCGGAGGACCGCTATGGCTACACCTTC. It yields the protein CARRAEDRYGYTF.